The 18 T cell receptor beta chains listed next were all sequenced from one sample in a study of T cell changes during pregnancy in multiple sclerosis. TCRdb's copy holds only in-frame clones and misses some; the assay was immunoSEQ multiplex PCR. The profile shows about 44,000 clones, 80% to 95% of them singletons. The sample consisted of CD4+ T cells from peripheral blood mononuclear cells, taken in the first trimester of pregnancy. The receptors derive from a female donor with multiple sclerosis, enrolled in a pregnancy study.

A remark on this clone: The final CDR3 position lacks the conserved phenylalanine or tryptophan, pointing to a likely read error. The gene calls are TRBV6-5 and TRBJ1-2, with TRBD1 matching over 11 bases. The germline CDR1 and CDR2 sequences are MNHEY and SVGAGI. Trimming at V came to 3 bases and at J to 7 bases, leaving 4 bases not matched to a gene. The CDR3 runs 14 residues. Written as DNA, the CDR3 is TGTGCCAGCAGTTATCACGGGACAGGGGGTGGCTACACCCTC. This codes for CASSYHGTGGGYTL.

V is TRBV10-3 and J is TRBJ2-1, with D possibly TRBD2 on 6 matching bases. The V and J ends lost 5 bases and 5 bases respectively, with 10 bases between them. The CDR3 contains 13 residues. Germline-derived CDR1 and CDR2 are ENHRY and SYGVKD. The CDR3 coding sequence is TGTGCCATCAGTAGGGACTCAAACAATGAGCAGTTCTTC. Its protein is CAISRDSNNEQFF.

The chain recombines TRBV5-4 with TRBJ1-2; 9 bases match TRBD1. V trimming: 4 bases; J trimming: 9 bases; junction bases outside the gene matches: 16. The germline CDR1 and CDR2 sequences are SGHNT and YYREEE (reference sequence). This CDR3 is built from 16 residues. Here the CDR3 reads CASSIQTGGRGESYTF. In nucleotides, the CDR3 is TGTGCCAGCAGCATACAAACAGGGGGCAGGGGTGAGAGCTACACCTTC.

This clone was picked up one time. The chain links TRBV28 to TRBJ2-2; D may be TRBD2 (5 bases). The CDR3 length is 14 residues. CDR1 is MDHEN, CDR2 SYDVKM, per germline. Between the trimmed V and J ends, which lost 8 bases and 7 bases, there was a span of 17 bases. Written as DNA, the CDR3 is TGTGCCAGCGGACCCAGAGTAGAGGGCGGGGAGCTGTTTTTT. Translating gives CASGPRVEGGELFF.

The chain is built from TRBV28 and TRBJ2-3, with 16 bases fitting TRBD2. Per the germline V gene, CDR1 is MDHEN and CDR2 is SYDVKM. Unmatched junction bases numbered 6, after V lost 5 bases and J lost 4 bases. CDR3 size: 17 residues. CDR3: CASSPLGTSGRADTQYF. CDR3 nucleotide sequence: TGTGCCAGCAGTCCGCTTGGGACTAGCGGGAGGGCAGATACGCAGTATTTT.

Written as DNA, the CDR3 is TGTGCCAGCAGCTCCGGGACAGGGGGGAAGAGGCATACGCAGTATTTT. It translates to CASSSGTGGKRHTQYF. This sequence joins TRBV7-8 and TRBJ2-3; 11 nucleotides match TRBD1. V lost 4 bases, J lost 7 bases, and 10 bases stayed unmatched. CDR1 SGHVS and CDR2 FQNEAQ come from the germline V gene. The CDR3 runs to 16 residues.

The chain has TRBV7-8 and TRBJ2-7; possible D gene TRBD1, 5 bases. Germline lookup yields CDR1 SGHVS and CDR2 FQNEAQ. This CDR3 has 13 amino acids. V lost 6 bases and J lost 1, with 10 bases in between. Here the CDR3 DNA reads TGTGCCAGCAGTCTTAGGGGTTCCTACGAGCAGTACTTC. Encoded protein: CASSLRGSYEQYF.

Worth noting for this clone: Different DNA sequences within this sample yield the same CDR3. V gene TRBV28 combines with J gene TRBJ2-3; tentative D call: TRBD2 (5 bases). The length of the CDR3 is 13 residues. Per the germline V gene, CDR1 is MDHEN and CDR2 is SYDVKM. V was trimmed by 4 bases and J by 0 bases, leaving 5 bases between them. The CDR3: CASSSGSTDTQYF. The CDR3 coding sequence is TGTGCCAGCAGTTCGGGGAGCACAGATACGCAGTATTTT.

CDR3 sequence reads: CASSQEMAGGEKLFF. The CDR3 DNA is TGCGCCAGCAGCCAAGAAATGGCGGGAGGTGAAAAACTGTTTTTT. V usage is TRBV4-1 and J usage is TRBJ1-4, with no clear D. This CDR3 spans 15 amino acids. CDR1 is MGHRA, CDR2 YSYEKL, per germline. V gave up 0 bases and J gave up 7 bases, with 12 bases separating them.

This clone was observed a single time. The gene calls are TRBV6-1 and TRBJ2-1; 7 bases fit TRBD2. The CDR3 length is 14 residues. After removal of 8 bases from V and 3 bases from J, the junction contained 7 bases not matched to a gene. Per germline, CDR1 MNHNS and CDR2 SASEGT. The CDR3 sequence: CASGWEGGYNEQFF. CDR3 nucleotides: TGTGCCAGCGGTTGGGAGGGAGGCTACAATGAGCAGTTCTTC.

This chain links TRBV5-4 with TRBJ2-5; 9 nucleotides match TRBD1. Germline V gene lookup returns CDR1 SGHNT and CDR2 YYREEE (reference sequence). This CDR3 region has 15 residues. J gave up 4 bases and V 4 bases, and 8 bases lay outside the gene matches. CDR3 in DNA: TGTGCCAGCAGCCCGGGACAGGGTGTAAGAGAGACCCAGTACTTC. Translated: CASSPGQGVRETQYF.

The chain carries TRBV25-1 and TRBJ2-1; D remains unclear. Germline loops: CDR1 MGHDK, CDR2 SYGVNS. The CDR3 runs to 13 residues. V shed 1 base and J shed 10 bases, with 11 bases lying between them. The CDR3 loop is CASSEFMTREQFF. CDR3 nucleotide sequence: TGTGCCAGCAGTGAATTTATGACAAGGGAGCAGTTCTTC.

This clone was counted between two and nine times. The V gene is TRBV9, the J gene TRBJ2-1; TRBD1 matches at 9 bases. This CDR3 has 14 amino acids. Germline CDR1 and CDR2: SGDLS and YYNGEE. The ends lost 4 bases at V and 6 bases at J; junction bases unmatched: 5. CDR3 region: CASSPRTGVNEQFF. The DNA for the CDR3 is TGTGCCAGCAGCCCTCGGACAGGGGTCAATGAGCAGTTCTTC.

The chain is built from TRBV6-1 and TRBJ2-7, with TRBD2 as a possible D gene (6 bases). V shed 3 bases and J shed 3 bases, with 12 bases lying between them. Germline V gives CDR1 MNHNS, CDR2 SASEGT. The CDR3 runs 14 residues. Here the CDR3 reads CASSDRDFLYEQYF. The CDR3 DNA reads TGTGCCAGCAGTGACCGGGACTTTCTCTACGAGCAGTACTTC.

The chain recombines TRBV18 with TRBJ2-2; TRBD2 matches 10 bases. This CDR3 contains 16 residues. Per the germline V gene, CDR1 is KGHSH and CDR2 is LQKENI. V lost 5 bases, J lost 3 bases, and 6 bases stayed unmatched. The CDR3 loop is CASSSLAGVDTGELFF. The CDR3, as DNA: TGTGCCAGCTCATCTCTAGCGGGAGTCGACACCGGGGAGCTGTTTTTT.

The V and J genes are TRBV6-1 and TRBJ2-5; 12 nucleotides match TRBD2. Germline V gene lookup returns CDR1 MNHNS and CDR2 SASEGT. The V and J ends lost 2 bases and 5 bases, in that order; junction bases with no gene match: 6. This CDR3 has 16 amino acids. The CDR3 bases are TGTGCCAGCAGTGAATCCCTAGCGGGAGGGGTCGAGACCCAGTACTTC. Translating it yields CASSESLAGGVETQYF.

The chain is built from TRBV10-3 and TRBJ2-7; TRBD1 agrees at 7 bases. From germline, CDR1 is ENHRY and CDR2 SYGVKD. V dropped 6 bases and J dropped 4; count of bases not matched to a gene: 21. The CDR3 extends over 18 amino acids. This CDR3 reads CAIRQLNLKTGNTYEQYF. CDR3 sequence (DNA): TGTGCCATCAGACAACTAAACCTAAAGACAGGGAATACTTACGAGCAGTACTTC.

This rearrangement joins TRBV29-1 to TRBJ2-7, with D maybe TRBD2 (5 bases). Trimming pared 7 bases from V and 6 bases from J, leaving 19 bases between. The CDR3 is 13 amino acids. CDR1 and CDR2 from the germline V gene are SQVTM and ANQGSEA. Written as DNA, the CDR3 is TGCAGCGCTCGATCGGGATCGGGAAGCGAGCAGTACTTC. Protein: CSARSGSGSEQYF.